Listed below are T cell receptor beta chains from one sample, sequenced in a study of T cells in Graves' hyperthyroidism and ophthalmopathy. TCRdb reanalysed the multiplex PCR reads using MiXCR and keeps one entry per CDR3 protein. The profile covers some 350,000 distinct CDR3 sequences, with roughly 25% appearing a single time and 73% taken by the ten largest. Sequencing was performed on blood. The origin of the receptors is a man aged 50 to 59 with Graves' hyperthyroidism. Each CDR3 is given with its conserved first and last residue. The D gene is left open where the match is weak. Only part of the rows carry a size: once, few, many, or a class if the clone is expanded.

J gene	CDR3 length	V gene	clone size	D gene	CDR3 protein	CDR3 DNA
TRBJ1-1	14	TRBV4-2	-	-	CASSPPPENTEAFF	TGTGCCAGCAGCCCTCCACCCGAAAACACTGAAGCTTTCTTT
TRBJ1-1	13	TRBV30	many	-	CAWSVRLNTEAFF	TGTGCCTGGAGTGTACGGTTAAACACTGAAGCTTTCTTT
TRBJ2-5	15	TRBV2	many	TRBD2	CASRPTSGWQETQYF	TGTGCCAGCAGGCCGACTAGCGGATGGCAAGAGACCCAGTACTTC
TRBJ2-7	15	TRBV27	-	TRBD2	CASSYRLAHSYEQYF	TGTGCCAGCAGTTACCGACTAGCGCACTCCTACGAGCAGTACTTC
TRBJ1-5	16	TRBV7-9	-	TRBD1	CASSYYYRDSHQPQHF	TGTGCCAGCAGCTATTACTACCGGGACAGCCATCAGCCCCAGCATTTT
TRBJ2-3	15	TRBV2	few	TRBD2	CASSSSGRRADTQYF	TGTGCCAGCAGTTCTAGCGGGAGGAGAGCAGATACGCAGTATTTT
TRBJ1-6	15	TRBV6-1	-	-	CASSETPGRNSPLHF	TGTGCCAGCAGTGAAACCCCGGGCCGAAATTCACCCCTCCACTTT
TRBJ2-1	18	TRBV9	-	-	CASSVKTGGADLDNEQFF	TGTGCCAGCAGCGTTAAAACCGGAGGGGCCGACCTAGACAATGAGCAGTTCTTC
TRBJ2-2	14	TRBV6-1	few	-	CASSYASQTGELFF	TGTGCCAGCAGTTATGCAAGTCAGACCGGGGAGCTGTTTTTT
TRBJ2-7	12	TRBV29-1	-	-	CSVVASPGEQYF	TGCAGCGTTGTAGCCTCCCCCGGCGAGCAGTACTTC
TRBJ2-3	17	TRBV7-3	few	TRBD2	CASSYGLAGGLTDTQYF	TGTGCCAGCAGCTACGGACTAGCGGGAGGACTCACAGATACGCAGTATTTT
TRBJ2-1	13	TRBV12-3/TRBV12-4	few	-	CASSFVQSGEQFF	TGTGCCAGCAGTTTTGTCCAGTCTGGCGAGCAGTTCTTC
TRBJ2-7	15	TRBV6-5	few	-	CASSYSGGHSYEQYF	TGTGCCAGCAGTTACTCCGGGGGACACTCCTACGAGCAGTACTTC
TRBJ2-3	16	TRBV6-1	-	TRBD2	CASRAGGAGATDTQYF	TGTGCCAGCAGAGCCGGTGGAGCGGGAGCCACAGATACGCAGTATTTT
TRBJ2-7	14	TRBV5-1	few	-	CASRYREDSYEQYF	TGCGCCAGCAGATACAGGGAAGACAGCTACGAGCAGTACTTC
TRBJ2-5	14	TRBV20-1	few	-	CSARDPMVMETQYF	TGCAGTGCTAGAGATCCTATGGTGATGGAGACCCAGTACTTC
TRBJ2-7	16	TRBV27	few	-	CASRSSRAGNFYEQYF	TGTGCCAGCAGGTCTTCTCGGGCAGGGAACTTTTACGAGCAGTACTTC
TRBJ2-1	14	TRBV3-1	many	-	CASSQVSGGNEQFF	TGTGCCAGCAGCCAAGTCTCTGGCGGCAATGAGCAGTTCTTC
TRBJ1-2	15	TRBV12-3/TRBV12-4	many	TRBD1	CASSLGGGQVYGYTF	TGTGCCAGCAGTTTAGGAGGGGGACAGGTCTATGGCTACACCTTC
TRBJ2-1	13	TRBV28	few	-	CATLGQTNNEQFF	TGTGCCACCCTAGGGCAAACCAACAATGAGCAGTTCTTC
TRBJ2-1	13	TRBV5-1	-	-	CASRSDGAYEQFF	TGCGCCAGCAGGTCGGACGGAGCCTACGAGCAGTTCTTC
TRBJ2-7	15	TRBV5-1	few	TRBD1	CASSLDRGLIYEQYF	TGCGCCAGCAGCTTAGACAGGGGACTCATCTACGAGCAGTACTTC
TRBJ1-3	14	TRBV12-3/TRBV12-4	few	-	CASTLAGSGNTIYF	TGTGCCAGCACTCTTGCAGGGTCTGGAAACACCATATATTTT
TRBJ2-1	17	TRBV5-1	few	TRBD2	CASSGTSGMKAYNEQFF	TGCGCCAGCAGCGGGACTAGCGGGATGAAAGCCTACAATGAGCAGTTCTTC
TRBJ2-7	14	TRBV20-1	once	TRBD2	CSAGRLAGGGEQYF	TGCAGTGCGGGTCGACTAGCGGGAGGTGGAGAGCAGTACTTC